The 10 T cell receptor beta chains reported below all come from one sample, sequenced in a study of cytomegalovirus exposure and HLA in healthy donors. PCR used 60 Vbeta primers and 13 Jbeta primers. The repertoire was sequenced with immunoSEQ multiplex PCR; TCRdb's copy has only in-frame clones and lacks some. This repertoire shows approximately 92,000 clones, 60% to 80% found once; its top ten account for under 10%. Input material: PBMCs. The receptor source for this set is a man in his 60s in good health and CMV-seronegative.

The chain couples TRBV5-4 to TRBJ2-7; D is unresolved. The CDR3 totals 12 residues. Germline V gene lookup returns CDR1 SGHNT and CDR2 YYREEE (reference sequence). Trimming shortened V by 2 bases and J by 2 bases, and 5 bases separated the two germline ends. The CDR3 DNA follows: TGTGCCAGCAGCTTCAACACCTACGAGCAGTACTTC. This translates into CASSFNTYEQYF.

The V gene is TRBV5-6, the J gene TRBJ2-3; 8 bases are shared with TRBD1. Germline V gene data show CDR1 as SGHDT and CDR2 as YYEEEE. The V gene end was trimmed by 3 bases and the J gene end by 3 bases; junction bases not matched to a gene: 3. CDR3 size: 14 residues. The CDR3 spells CASSSDRETDTQYF. The CDR3 DNA reads TGTGCCAGCAGCTCGGACAGGGAAACAGATACGCAGTATTTT.

The chain joins TRBV6-6 to TRBJ1-1; possibly TRBD1 for D (6 bases). V lost 5 bases and J lost 8, with 15 bases in between. The germline V gene encodes CDR1 MNHNY and CDR2 SVGAGI (reference sequence). This CDR3 has 13 residues. CDR3 amino acids: CASSLLGHNEAFF. In nucleotides, the CDR3 is TGTGCCAGCAGTCTCTTGGGACACAACGAAGCTTTCTTT.

V usage is TRBV10-3 and J usage is TRBJ1-1; no reliable D call. V lost 5 bases, J lost 4 bases, and 17 bases lay in between. In germline, CDR1 is ENHRY, CDR2 SYGVKD. The CDR3 extends over 15 amino acids. CDR3 residues: CAISWAVSSGTEAFF. DNA of the CDR3: TGTGCCATCAGTTGGGCCGTGAGTAGTGGCACTGAAGCTTTCTTT.

This chain links TRBV18 with TRBJ2-2, with D possibly TRBD1 on 6 matching bases. The ends were cut back, 2 bases at V and 0 bases at J, with 10 bases in the middle. There are 16 residues in the CDR3. Germline V gene lookup returns CDR1 KGHSH and CDR2 LQKENI. In DNA, the CDR3 is TGTGCCAGCTCACCAGGGGCAGGGGCGAACACCGGGGAGCTGTTTTTT. This encodes CASSPGAGANTGELFF.

The chain joins TRBV29-1 to TRBJ2-5, with D tentatively TRBD1 (5 bases). The CDR3 covers 13 residues. Germline CDR1 reads SQVTM; CDR2 reads ANQGSEA. The germline V and J ends were trimmed by 3 bases and 4 bases, with 12 bases remaining between them. The DNA of the CDR3 is TGCAGCGTTGAGGAAGGGGTAGGAGAGACCCAGTACTTC. Protein: CSVEEGVGETQYF.

The V and J genes are TRBV13 and TRBJ2-5; 8 bases fit TRBD2. Germline CDR1 is PRHDT and CDR2 is FYEKMQ (reference sequence). The CDR3 contains 14 residues. V lost 3 bases, J lost 2 bases, and 2 bases stayed unmatched. The CDR3 spells CASSLRGEQETQYF. The CDR3 DNA sequence: TGTGCCAGCAGCTTGCGGGGGGAGCAAGAGACCCAGTACTTC.

This clone was seen more than once but under ten times. The rearrangement uses TRBV5-4 and TRBJ2-7, with TRBD1 as a possible D gene (6 bases). The ends were cut back, 4 bases at V and 3 bases at J, with 17 bases in the middle. CDR3 size: 15 residues. Germline loops: CDR1 SGHNT, CDR2 YYREEE (reference sequence). This CDR3 reads CASSPSGGPRYEQYF. As DNA, the CDR3 is TGTGCCAGCAGCCCTTCTGGGGGCCCCCGCTACGAGCAGTACTTC.

The V call is TRBV5-1, the J call TRBJ2-7; 12 bases agree with TRBD2. The ends lost 5 bases at V and 2 bases at J; junction bases unmatched: 14. The CDR3 contains 18 residues. Germline V lookup: CDR1 SGHRS, CDR2 YFSETQ. The CDR3 here is CASSSDRVTSGSPYEQYF. The DNA of the CDR3 is TGCGCCAGCAGTTCAGACAGGGTGACTAGCGGGAGTCCCTACGAGCAGTACTTC.

The chain combines TRBV7-2 with TRBJ2-5, with D unclear. CDR1 is SGHTA and CDR2 is FQGNSA in the germline V gene. The CDR3 totals 12 residues. With 3 bases removed from V and 5 bases from J, the gap between germline ends came to 7 bases. The CDR3 reads CASSFFGETQYF. For the CDR3, the DNA is TGTGCCAGCAGCTTCTTCGGGGAGACCCAGTACTTC.